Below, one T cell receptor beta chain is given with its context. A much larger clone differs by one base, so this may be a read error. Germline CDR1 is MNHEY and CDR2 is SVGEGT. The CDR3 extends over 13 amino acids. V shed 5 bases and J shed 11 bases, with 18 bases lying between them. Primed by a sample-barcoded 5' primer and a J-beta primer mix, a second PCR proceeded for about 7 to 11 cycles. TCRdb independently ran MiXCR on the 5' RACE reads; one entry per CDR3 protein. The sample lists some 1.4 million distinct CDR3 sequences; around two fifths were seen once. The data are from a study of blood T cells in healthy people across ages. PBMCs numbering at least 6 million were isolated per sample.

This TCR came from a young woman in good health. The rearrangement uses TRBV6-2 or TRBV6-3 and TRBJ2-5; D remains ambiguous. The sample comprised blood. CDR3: CASSLRINNEQYF. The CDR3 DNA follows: TGTGCCAGCAGTCTACGAATCAACAATGAGCAGTACTTC.